The entry that follows covers one TCR beta chain sequence. Its specificity is not known. This specimen belongs to a study of blood T cells in healthy people across ages. Study-level points and caveats: One million T cells yielded diversity estimates that were considered underestimates.

Germline values: CDR1 SGHTA, CDR2 FQGNSA. V was pared by 5 bases and J by 6 bases, with 16 bases between. This CDR3 spans 14 amino acids. Each donor was a healthy Caucasian individual from Russia, aged roughly 6 to 95. Primers used in a second PCR of about 6 to 11 cycles were a sample-barcoded 5' primer and a J-beta primer mix. TCRdb reprocessed the 5' RACE reads via MiXCR and lists one record per CDR3 protein. Of over a million distinct CDR3 sequences in the sample, less than 25% are singletons; the top ten hold around 0.75%. This same sample was also taken into another study, of T cells of mothers and their children.

Sequencing was carried out using blood. The J gene is TRBJ2-5, the V gene TRBV7-2, with D possibly TRBD1 on 6 matching bases. This receptor was obtained from a girl aged 2-9 years in good health. This CDR3 reads CASSPGQMIKTQYF. Here the CDR3 DNA reads TGTGCCAGCAGCCCCGGACAGATGATAAAGACCCAGTACTTC. Looking up the rest from reference TRBV7-2 and TRBJ2-5 gives the full variable domain: GAGVSQSPSNKVTEKGKDVELRCDPISGHTALYWYRQSLGQGLEFLIYFQGNSAPDKSGLPSDRFSAERTGGSVSTLTIQRTQQEDSAVYLCASSPGQMIKTQYFGPGTRLLVL.